The source of this TCR beta chain is a study of cytotoxic CD8 clonotypes in ibrutinib-treated CLL. Study as a whole: Outcomes included 24 partial and 2 complete responses; after median roughly six years, roughly 14 stayed remitted and about twelve progressed. Treatment had run for a median around eleven months, range 6 to 36, when response samples were taken. Notes on the study in general: Clonality increased at ibrutinib response and stayed stable in sustained remission. At progression, however, it fell back toward baseline.

The germline V gene encodes CDR1 SGHTA and CDR2 FQGNSA. V lost 6 bases and J lost 1, with 14 bases in between. There are 15 residues in the CDR3. Generated by immunoSEQ multiplex PCR, the TCRdb table keeps only in-frame clones and is missing some. The sample yields roughly 60,000 clones, about 65% seen once. In its sample, this clone was seen a few times. The antigen remains unidentified. The chain couples TRBV7-2 to TRBJ2-3, with a weak D call TRBD1 (6 bases). The material was PBMCs, obtained after 12 months of ibrutinib treatment. The clonotype was recovered from a human donor with chronic lymphocytic leukemia. As DNA, the CDR3 is TGTGCCAGCAGACGAAGTACAGGGCGCACAGATACGCAGTATTTT. This sequence encodes CASRRSTGRTDTQYF.